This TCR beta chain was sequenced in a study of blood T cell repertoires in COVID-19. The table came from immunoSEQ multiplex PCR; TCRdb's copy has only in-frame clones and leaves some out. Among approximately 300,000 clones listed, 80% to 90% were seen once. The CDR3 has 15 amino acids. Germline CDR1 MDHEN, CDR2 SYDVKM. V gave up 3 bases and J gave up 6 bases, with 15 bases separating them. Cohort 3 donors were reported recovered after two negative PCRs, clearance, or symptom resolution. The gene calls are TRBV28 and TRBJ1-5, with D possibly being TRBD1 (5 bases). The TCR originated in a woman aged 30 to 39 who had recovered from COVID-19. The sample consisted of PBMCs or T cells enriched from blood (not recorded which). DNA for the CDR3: TGTGCCAGCAGTTTTCAATCCAGGGCCGGTCAGCCCCAGCATTTT. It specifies CASSFQSRAGQPQHF.